Following are 2 T cell receptor beta chains from one sample sequenced in a study of radiotherapy plus CTLA-4 blockade in lung cancer (dated by TCRdb to 2017 to 2018). The library relied on the immunoSEQ multiplex PCR assay. TCRdb provides this immuneACCESS table in a form limited to in-frame rearrangements. Some clones are lacking; in checked studies, under half of them reflect an unresolved V gene, and why the rest are absent is not known. The table for this sample lists tens of thousands of clones; around 74% of them were counted only once. Around 8% of the sample lies in the top ten. The sequences come from peripheral blood, collected from a patient treated with radiotherapy plus ipilimumab. These receptors all stem from a human donor with non-small cell lung cancer whose response to radiotherapy plus ipilimumab could not be evaluated.

The J gene is TRBJ1-2, the V gene TRBV19; D not certain. V lost 8 bases and J lost 0, with 13 bases in between. CDR1 is LNHDA, CDR2 SQIVND, per germline (reference sequence). This CDR3 is 14 amino acids long. The CDR3 DNA follows: TGTGCCAGTTATCCGGGTCCCGCTAACTATGGCTACACCTTC. Amino acids: CASYPGPANYGYTF.

The sample holds a few counts of this clone. The chain combines TRBV2 with TRBJ1-5, with 8 bases identical to TRBD1. The CDR3 has 14 residues. CDR1 and CDR2 from the germline V gene are SNHLY and FYNNEI. V shed 7 bases and J 6 bases; nucleotides not matched to a gene: 8. This CDR3 is CASTAQGARQPQHF. In nucleotides, the CDR3 is TGTGCCAGCACGGCGCAGGGGGCCCGTCAGCCCCAGCATTTT.